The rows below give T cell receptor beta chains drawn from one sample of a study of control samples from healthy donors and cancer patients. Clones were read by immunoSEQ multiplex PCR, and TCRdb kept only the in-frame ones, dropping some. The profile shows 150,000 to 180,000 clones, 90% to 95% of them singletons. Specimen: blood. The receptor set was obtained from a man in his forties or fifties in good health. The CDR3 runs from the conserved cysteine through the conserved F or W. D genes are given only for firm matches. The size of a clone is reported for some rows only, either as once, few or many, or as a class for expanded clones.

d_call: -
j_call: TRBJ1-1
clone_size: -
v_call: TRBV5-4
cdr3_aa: CASSFFSGTNTEAFF
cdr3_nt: TGTGCCAGCAGTTTCTTTTCAGGGACGAACACTGAAGCTTTCTTT

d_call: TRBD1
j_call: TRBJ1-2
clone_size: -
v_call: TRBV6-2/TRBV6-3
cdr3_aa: CASSFQGVKAAGYTF
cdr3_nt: TGTGCCAGCAGTTTCCAGGGGGTGAAGGCTGCTGGCTACACCTTC

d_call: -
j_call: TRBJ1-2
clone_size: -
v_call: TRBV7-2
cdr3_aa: CASSLGQGGYTF
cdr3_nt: TGTGCCAGCAGCTTGGGCCAGGGAGGCTACACCTTC

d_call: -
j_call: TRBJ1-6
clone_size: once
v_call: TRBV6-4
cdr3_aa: CASSEGVAYNSPLHF
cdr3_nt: TGTGCCAGCAGTGAAGGGGTCGCCTATAATTCACCCCTCCACTTT

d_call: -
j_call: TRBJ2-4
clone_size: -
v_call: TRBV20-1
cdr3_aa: CSASDLGTPLRSKNIQYF
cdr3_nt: TGCAGTGCTAGTGATCTCGGGACACCCTTGAGGTCCAAAAACATTCAGTACTTC

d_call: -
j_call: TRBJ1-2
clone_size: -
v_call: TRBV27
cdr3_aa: CASSFAGAINGYTF
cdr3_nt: TGTGCCAGCAGTTTCGCAGGGGCTATCAATGGCTACACCTTC

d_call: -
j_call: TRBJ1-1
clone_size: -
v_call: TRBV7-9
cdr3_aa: CASSFYTNTAPEAFF
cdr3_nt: TGTGCCAGCAGCTTTTATACTAATACGGCGCCTGAAGCTTTCTTT

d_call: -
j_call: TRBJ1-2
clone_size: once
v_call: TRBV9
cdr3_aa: CASSPGGEFYGYTF
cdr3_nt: TGTGCCAGCAGTCCGGGCGGGGAGTTCTATGGCTACACCTTC

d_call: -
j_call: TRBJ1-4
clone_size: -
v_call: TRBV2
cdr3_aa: CASRQTNEKLFF
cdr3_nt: TGTGCCAGCAGGCAGACTAATGAAAAACTGTTTTTT

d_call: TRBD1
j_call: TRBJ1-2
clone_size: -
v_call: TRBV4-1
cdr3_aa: CASSQITGDYGYTF
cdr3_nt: TGCGCCAGCAGCCAAATTACAGGGGACTATGGCTACACCTTC

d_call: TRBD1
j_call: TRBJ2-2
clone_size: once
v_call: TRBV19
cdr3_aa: CAREGDRANTGELFF
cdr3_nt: TGTGCCAGAGAAGGGGACAGGGCGAACACCGGGGAGCTGTTTTTT

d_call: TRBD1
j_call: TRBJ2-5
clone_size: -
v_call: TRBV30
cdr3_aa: CAWSLGPGQRQTQYF
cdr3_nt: TGTGCCTGGAGCTTAGGTCCGGGACAGCGGCAGACCCAGTACTTC

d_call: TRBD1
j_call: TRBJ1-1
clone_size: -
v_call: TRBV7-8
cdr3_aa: CASRPDRGEKLNTEAFF
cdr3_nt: TGTGCCAGCAGACCGGACAGGGGCGAAAAACTGAACACTGAAGCTTTCTTT

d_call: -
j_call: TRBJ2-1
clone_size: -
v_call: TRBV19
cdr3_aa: CASSLSAIYNEQFF
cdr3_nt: TGTGCCAGTAGTTTGTCAGCAATCTACAATGAGCAGTTCTTC

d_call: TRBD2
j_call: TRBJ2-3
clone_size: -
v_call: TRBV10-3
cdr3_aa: CAISPGLAGGRSTDTQYF
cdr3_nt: TGTGCCATCAGTCCCGGACTAGCGGGGGGCCGTAGCACAGATACGCAGTATTTT

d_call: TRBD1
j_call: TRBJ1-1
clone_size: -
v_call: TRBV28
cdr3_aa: CASRSQGAGDTEAFF
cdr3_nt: TGTGCCAGCAGATCACAGGGGGCTGGCGACACTGAAGCTTTCTTT

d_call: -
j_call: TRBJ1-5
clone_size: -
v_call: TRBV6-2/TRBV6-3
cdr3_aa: CASSYDLRGSNLPQHF
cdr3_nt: TGTGCCAGCAGTTATGACTTGAGGGGGTCGAATCTGCCCCAGCATTTT

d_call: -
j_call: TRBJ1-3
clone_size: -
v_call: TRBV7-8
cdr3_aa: CASSFGASGNTIYF
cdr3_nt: TGTGCCAGCAGCTTCGGGGCCTCTGGAAACACCATATATTTT

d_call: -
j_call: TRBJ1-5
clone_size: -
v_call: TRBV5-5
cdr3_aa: CASSPTPNNQPQHF
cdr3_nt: TGTGCCAGCAGCCCTACCCCGAACAATCAGCCCCAGCATTTT

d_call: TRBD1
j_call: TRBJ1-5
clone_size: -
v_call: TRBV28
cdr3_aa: CASRDRGVESNQPQHF
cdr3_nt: TGTGCCAGCAGGGACAGGGGAGTGGAATCCAATCAGCCCCAGCATTTT

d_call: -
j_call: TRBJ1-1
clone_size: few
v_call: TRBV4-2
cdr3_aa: CASSQERGRLMNTEAFF
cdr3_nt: TGTGCCAGCAGCCAAGAGCGGGGAAGACTCATGAACACTGAAGCTTTCTTT

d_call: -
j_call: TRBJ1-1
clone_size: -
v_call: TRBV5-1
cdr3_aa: CASSLTWNTEAFF
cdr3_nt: TGCGCCAGCAGCTTGACCTGGAACACTGAAGCTTTCTTT

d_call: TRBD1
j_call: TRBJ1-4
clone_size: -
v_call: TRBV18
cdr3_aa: CASSPEGQGARAEKLFF
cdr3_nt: TGTGCCAGCTCACCAGAAGGACAGGGGGCGCGGGCTGAAAAACTGTTTTTT

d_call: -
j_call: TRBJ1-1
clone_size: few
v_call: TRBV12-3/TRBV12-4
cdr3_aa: CASSLLDFTEAFF
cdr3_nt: TGTGCCAGCAGTTTATTGGATTTCACTGAAGCTTTCTTT

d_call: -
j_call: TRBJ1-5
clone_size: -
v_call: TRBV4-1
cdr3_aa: CASSQSRTNQPQHF
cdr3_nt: TGCGCCAGCAGCCAAAGCAGGACAAATCAGCCCCAGCATTTT

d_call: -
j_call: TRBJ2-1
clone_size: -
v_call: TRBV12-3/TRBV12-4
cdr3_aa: CASSLYRDNEQFF
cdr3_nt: TGTGCCAGCAGTTTGTACCGAGACAATGAGCAGTTCTTC

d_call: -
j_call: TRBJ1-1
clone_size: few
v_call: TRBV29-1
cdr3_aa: CSVGLTEAFF
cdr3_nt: TGCAGCGTTGGGCTCACTGAAGCTTTCTTT

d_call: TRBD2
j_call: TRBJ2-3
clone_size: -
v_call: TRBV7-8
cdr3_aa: CASSLGSGGGTDTQYF
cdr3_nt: TGTGCCAGCAGCTTAGGGTCGGGGGGAGGCACAGATACGCAGTATTTT

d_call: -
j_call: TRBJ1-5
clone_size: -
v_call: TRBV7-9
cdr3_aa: CASSSTDSNQPQHF
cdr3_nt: TGTGCCAGCAGCTCAACAGATAGCAATCAGCCCCAGCATTTT

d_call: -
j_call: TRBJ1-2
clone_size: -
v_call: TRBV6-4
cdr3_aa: CASSDSEGAGYTF
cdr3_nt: TGTGCCAGCAGTGACTCGGAAGGGGCTGGCTACACCTTC

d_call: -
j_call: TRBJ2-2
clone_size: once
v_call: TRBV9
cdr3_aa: CASSVSLTGELFF
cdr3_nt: TGTGCCAGCAGCGTAAGCCTCACCGGGGAGCTGTTTTTT

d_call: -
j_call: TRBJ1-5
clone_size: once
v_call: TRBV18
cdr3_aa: CASSPDSYSNQPQHF
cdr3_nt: TGTGCCAGCTCGCCGGACAGTTATAGCAATCAGCCCCAGCATTTT

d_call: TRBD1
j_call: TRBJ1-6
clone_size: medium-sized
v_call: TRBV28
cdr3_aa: CASSFPSSYRGQNSPLHF
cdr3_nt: TGTGCCAGCAGTTTCCCCTCTTCTTACAGGGGGCAGAATTCACCCCTCCACTTT

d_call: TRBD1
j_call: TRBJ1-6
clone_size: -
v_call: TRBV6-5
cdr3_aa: CASSYTTGDDSPLHF
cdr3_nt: TGTGCCAGCAGTTACACGACAGGGGATGATTCACCCCTCCACTTT

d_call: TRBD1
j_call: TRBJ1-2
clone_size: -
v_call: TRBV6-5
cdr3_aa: CASSFGTGIEGYTF
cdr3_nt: TGTGCCAGCAGTTTCGGGACAGGGATTGAGGGCTACACCTTC

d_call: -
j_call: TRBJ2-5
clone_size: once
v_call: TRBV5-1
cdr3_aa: CASSRGQPQETQYF
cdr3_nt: TGCGCCAGCAGCAGAGGACAGCCCCAAGAGACCCAGTACTTC

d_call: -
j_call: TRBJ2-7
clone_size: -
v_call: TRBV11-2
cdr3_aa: CASSLRYFGWGYEQYF
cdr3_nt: TGTGCCAGCAGTTTACGGTATTTCGGTTGGGGTTACGAGCAGTACTTC

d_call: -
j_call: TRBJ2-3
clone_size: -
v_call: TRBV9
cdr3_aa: CASSVGPRPDTQYF
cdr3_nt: TGTGCCAGCAGCGTAGGGCCCCGTCCAGATACGCAGTATTTT

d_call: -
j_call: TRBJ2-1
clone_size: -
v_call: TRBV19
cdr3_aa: CASTAGNEQFF
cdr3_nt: TGTGCCAGTACCGCGGGTAATGAGCAGTTCTTC

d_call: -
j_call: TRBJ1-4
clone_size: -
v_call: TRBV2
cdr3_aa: CARKQANNEKLFF
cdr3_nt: TGTGCCAGGAAACAGGCGAATAATGAAAAACTGTTTTTT

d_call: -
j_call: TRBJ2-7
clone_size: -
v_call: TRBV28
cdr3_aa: CASSPHQGGSYEQYF
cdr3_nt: TGTGCCAGCAGTCCCCACCAGGGCGGCTCCTACGAGCAGTACTTC

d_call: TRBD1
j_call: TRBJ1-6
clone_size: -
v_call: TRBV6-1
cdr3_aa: CASSERQGMDSPLHF
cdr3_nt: TGTGCCAGCAGTGAACGACAGGGTATGGATTCACCCCTCCACTTT

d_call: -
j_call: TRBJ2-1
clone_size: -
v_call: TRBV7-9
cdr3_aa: CASSLGGGQYNEQFF
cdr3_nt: TGTGCCAGCAGCTTGGGCGGGGGCCAGTACAATGAGCAGTTCTTC

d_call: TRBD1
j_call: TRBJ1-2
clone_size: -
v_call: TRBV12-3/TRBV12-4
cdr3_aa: CASSRQGARGYTF
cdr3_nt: TGTGCCAGCAGCCGACAGGGGGCGCGGGGCTACACCTTC

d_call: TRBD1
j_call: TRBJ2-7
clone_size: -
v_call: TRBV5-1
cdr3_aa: CASKLETGPYEQYF
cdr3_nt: TGCGCCAGCAAACTGGAGACAGGGCCCTACGAGCAGTACTTC

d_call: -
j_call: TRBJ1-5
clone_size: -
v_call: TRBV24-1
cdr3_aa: CATSDRGRVSNQPQHF
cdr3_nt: TGTGCCACCAGTGACCGGGGACGGGTTAGCAATCAGCCCCAGCATTTT

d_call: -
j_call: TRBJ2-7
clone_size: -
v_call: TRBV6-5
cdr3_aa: CASSYVQGPKAYEQYF
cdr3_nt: TGTGCCAGCAGTTACGTACAGGGTCCCAAAGCCTACGAGCAGTACTTC